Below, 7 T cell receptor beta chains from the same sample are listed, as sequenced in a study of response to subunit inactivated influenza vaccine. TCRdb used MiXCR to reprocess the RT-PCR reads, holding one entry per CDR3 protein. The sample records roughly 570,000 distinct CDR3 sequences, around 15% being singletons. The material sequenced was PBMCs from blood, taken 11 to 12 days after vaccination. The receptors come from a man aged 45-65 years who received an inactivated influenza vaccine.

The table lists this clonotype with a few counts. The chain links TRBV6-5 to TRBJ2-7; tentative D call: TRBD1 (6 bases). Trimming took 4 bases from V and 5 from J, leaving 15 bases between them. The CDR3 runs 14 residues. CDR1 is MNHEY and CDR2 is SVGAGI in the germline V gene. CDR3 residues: CASSSQARGDEQYF. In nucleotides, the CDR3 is TGTGCCAGCAGTTCCCAGGCCAGGGGAGACGAGCAGTACTTC.

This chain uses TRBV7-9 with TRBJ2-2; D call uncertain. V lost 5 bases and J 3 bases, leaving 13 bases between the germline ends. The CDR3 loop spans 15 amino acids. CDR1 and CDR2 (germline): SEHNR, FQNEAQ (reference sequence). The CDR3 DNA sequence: TGTGCCAGCAGCGAAGTGCTGGGATACACCGGGGAGCTGTTTTTT. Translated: CASSEVLGYTGELFF.

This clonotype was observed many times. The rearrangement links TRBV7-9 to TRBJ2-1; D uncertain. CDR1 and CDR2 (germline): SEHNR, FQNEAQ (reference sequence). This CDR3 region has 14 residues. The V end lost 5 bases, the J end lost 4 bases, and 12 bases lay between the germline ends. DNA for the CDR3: TGTGCCAGCAGCCTCTACGGGCGTTACAATGAGCAGTTCTTC. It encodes CASSLYGRYNEQFF.

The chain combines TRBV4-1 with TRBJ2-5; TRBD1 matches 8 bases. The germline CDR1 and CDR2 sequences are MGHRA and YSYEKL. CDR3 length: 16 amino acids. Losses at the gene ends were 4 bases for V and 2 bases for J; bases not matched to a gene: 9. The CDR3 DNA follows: TGCGCCAGCAGCCCTGTGGGACAGGTGGCGCAAGAGACCCAGTACTTC. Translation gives CASSPVGQVAQETQYF.

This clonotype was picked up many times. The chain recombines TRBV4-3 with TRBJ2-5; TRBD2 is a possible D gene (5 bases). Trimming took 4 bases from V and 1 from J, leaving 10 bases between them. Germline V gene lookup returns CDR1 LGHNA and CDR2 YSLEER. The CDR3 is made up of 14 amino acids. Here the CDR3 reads CASSPSRGQETQYF. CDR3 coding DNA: TGCGCCAGCAGCCCCAGTCGGGGCCAAGAGACCCAGTACTTC.

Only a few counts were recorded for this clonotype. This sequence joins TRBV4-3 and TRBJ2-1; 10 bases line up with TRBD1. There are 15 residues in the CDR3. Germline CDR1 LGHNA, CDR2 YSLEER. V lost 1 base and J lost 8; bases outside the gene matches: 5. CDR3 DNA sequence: TGCGCCAGCAGCCAAGTCGACAGGGGGCTCGATGAGCAGTTCTTC. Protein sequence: CASSQVDRGLDEQFF.

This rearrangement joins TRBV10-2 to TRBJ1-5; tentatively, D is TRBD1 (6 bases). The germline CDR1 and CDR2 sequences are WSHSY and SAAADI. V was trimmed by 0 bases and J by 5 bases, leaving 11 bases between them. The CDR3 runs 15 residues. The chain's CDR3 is CASSESSQGYQPQHF. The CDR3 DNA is TGCGCCAGCAGTGAGTCTTCACAGGGATATCAGCCCCAGCATTTT.